The text below deals with one T cell receptor beta chain. Its antigen is not identified. The data originate from a study of shared clonotypes between healthy human individuals. About the research overall: Donor composition was two women and three men, aged 18 to 49. Study outcomes and limitations: Rarefaction curves obtained for sorted subsets showed sequencing incomplete despite large depth.

The trim removed 1 base at V and 2 bases at J, leaving 8 bases unmatched. Germline loops: CDR1 SGDLS, CDR2 YYNGEE. This CDR3 comprises 17 residues. A 200 ng quantity of DNA, 29,000 or so T cell genomes, went into the sorted-subset replicate PCRs. TCRdb's copy holds only in-frame clones and misses some; the assay was immunoSEQ multiplex PCR. The table includes some 680,000 clones, 73% detected once. The split of CD4+ cells yielded CD45RA+ naive and CD45RA-negative memory subsets. Sequencing used memory CD4+ T cells sorted from blood. Subset noted: CD45RA-negative fraction. The sequence was collected from a woman between 25 and 40 years old in good health. The chain links TRBV9 to TRBJ2-3; 9 nucleotides agree with TRBD2. Here the CDR3 DNA reads TGTGCCAGCAGCGTATTAGGTGGGACTAGCCCCACAGATACGCAGTATTTT. Its protein is CASSVLGGTSPTDTQYF.